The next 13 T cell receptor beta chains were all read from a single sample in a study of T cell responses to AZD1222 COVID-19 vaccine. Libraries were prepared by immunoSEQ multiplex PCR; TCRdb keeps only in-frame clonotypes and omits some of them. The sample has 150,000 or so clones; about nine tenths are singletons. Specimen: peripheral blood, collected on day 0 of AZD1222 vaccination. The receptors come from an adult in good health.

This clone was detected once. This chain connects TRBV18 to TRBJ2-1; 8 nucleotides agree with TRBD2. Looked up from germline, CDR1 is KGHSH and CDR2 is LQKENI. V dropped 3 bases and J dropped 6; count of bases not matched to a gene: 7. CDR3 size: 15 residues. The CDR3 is CASSPVGGVVNEQFF. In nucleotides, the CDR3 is TGTGCCAGCTCACCGGTCGGGGGGGTAGTCAATGAGCAGTTCTTC.

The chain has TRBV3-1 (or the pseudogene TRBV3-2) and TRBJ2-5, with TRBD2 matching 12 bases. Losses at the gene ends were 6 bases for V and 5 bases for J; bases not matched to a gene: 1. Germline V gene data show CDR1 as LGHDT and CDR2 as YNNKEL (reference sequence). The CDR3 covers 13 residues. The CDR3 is CASRLAGGETQYF. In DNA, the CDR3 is TGTGCCAGCAGGCTAGCGGGGGGGGAGACCCAGTACTTC.

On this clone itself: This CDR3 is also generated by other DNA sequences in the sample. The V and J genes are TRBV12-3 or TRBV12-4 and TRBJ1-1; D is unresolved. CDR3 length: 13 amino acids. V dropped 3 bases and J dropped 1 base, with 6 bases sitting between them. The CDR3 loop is CASSLAGNTEAFF. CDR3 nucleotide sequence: TGTGCCAGCAGTTTGGCCGGGAACACTGAAGCTTTCTTT.

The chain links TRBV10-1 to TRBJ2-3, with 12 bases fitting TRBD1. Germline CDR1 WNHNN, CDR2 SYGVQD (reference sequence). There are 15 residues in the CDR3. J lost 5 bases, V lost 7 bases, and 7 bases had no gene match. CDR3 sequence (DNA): TGCGCCAGCAATCGGGGACAGGGGGCAGAAGATACGCAGTATTTT. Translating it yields CASNRGQGAEDTQYF.

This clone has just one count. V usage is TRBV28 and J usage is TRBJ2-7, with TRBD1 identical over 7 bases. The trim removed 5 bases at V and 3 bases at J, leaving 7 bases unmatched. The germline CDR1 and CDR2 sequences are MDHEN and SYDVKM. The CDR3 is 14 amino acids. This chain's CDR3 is CASSPPGQHYEQYF. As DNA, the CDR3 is TGTGCCAGCAGTCCGCCGGGACAGCACTACGAGCAGTACTTC. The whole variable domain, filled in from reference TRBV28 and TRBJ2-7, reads DVKVTQSSRYLVKRTGEKVFLECVQDMDHENMFWYRQDPGLGLRLIYFSYDVKMKEKGDIPEGYSVSREKKERFSLILESASTNQTSMYLCASSPPGQHYEQYFGPGTRLTVT.

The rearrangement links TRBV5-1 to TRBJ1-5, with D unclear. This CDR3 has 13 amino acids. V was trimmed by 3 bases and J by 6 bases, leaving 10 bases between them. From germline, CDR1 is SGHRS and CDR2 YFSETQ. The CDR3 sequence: CASSSDGIQPQHF. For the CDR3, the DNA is TGCGCCAGCAGCTCAGACGGAATTCAGCCCCAGCATTTT.

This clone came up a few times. CDR3 amino acids: CASSSGGDLNQPQHF. CDR3 nucleotide sequence: TGTGCCAGCAGCTCAGGAGGGGACCTCAATCAGCCCCAGCATTTT. V and J are TRBV6-2 or TRBV6-3 and TRBJ1-5, with D possibly being TRBD1 (5 bases). The CDR3 covers 15 residues. Trimming shortened V by 6 bases and J by 3 bases, and 15 bases separated the two germline ends. Germline CDR1 reads MNHEY; CDR2 reads SVGEGT.

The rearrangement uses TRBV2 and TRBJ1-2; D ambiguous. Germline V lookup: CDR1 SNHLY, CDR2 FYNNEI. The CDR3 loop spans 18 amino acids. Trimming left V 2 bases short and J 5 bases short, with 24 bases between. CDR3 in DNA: TGTGCCAGCAGTGAACGGGAGCCTCAAGGTTATAGGAGATATGGCTACACCTTC. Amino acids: CASSEREPQGYRRYGYTF. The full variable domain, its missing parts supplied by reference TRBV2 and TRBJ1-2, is EPEVTQTPSHQVTQMGQEVILRCVPISNHLYFYWYRQILGQKVEFLVSFYNNEISEKSEIFDDQFSVERPDGSNFTLKIRSTKLEDSAMYFCASSEREPQGYRRYGYTFGSGTRLTVV.

Written as DNA, the CDR3 is TGTGCCAGCTCCTCCCCTACTGGCAGGCTTTTTGAAAAACTGTTTTTT. Its protein product is CASSSPTGRLFEKLFF. The chain employs TRBV19 and TRBJ1-4, with D uncertain. The V gene's germline CDR1 is LNHDA and CDR2 SQIVND (reference sequence). The length of the CDR3 is 16 residues. V gave up 9 bases and J gave up 7 bases, with 24 bases separating them.

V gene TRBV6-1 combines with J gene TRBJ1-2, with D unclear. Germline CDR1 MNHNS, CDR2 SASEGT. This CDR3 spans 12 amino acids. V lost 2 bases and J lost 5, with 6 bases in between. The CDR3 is CASSESRYGYTF. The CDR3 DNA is TGTGCCAGCAGTGAAAGCCGGTATGGCTACACCTTC.

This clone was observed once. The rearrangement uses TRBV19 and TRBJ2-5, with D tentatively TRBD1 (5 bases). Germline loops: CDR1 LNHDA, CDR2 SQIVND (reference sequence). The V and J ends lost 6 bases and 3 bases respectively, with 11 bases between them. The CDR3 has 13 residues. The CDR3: CASSDQGEETQYF. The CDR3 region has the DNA TGTGCCAGTAGCGATCAGGGCGAAGAGACCCAGTACTTC. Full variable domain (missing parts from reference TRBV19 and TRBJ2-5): DGGITQSPKYLFRKEGQNVTLSCEQNLNHDAMYWYRQDPGQGLRLIYYSQIVNDFQKGDIAEGYSVSREKKESFPLTVTSAQKNPTAFYLCASSDQGEETQYFGPGTRLLVL.

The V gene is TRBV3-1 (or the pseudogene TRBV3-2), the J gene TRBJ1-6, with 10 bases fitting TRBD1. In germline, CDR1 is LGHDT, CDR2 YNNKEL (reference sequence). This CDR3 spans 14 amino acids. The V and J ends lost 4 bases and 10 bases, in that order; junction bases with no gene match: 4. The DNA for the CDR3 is TGTGCCAGCAGCCCGGGACAGGGGAACTCACCCCTCCACTTT. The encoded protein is CASSPGQGNSPLHF.

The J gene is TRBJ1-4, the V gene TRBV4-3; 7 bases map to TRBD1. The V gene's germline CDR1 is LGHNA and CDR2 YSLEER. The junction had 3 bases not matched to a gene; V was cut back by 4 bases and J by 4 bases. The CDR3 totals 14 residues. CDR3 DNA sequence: TGCGCCAGCAGCCGGGGACAGAATAATGAAAAACTGTTTTTT. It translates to CASSRGQNNEKLFF.